The 11 T cell receptor beta chains presented below share a single source sample, sequenced in a study of shared clonotypes between healthy human individuals. The protocol was immunoSEQ multiplex PCR, while the TCRdb copy is restricted to in-frame clones and leaves out a portion. The data show about 2.3 million clones, with 93% seen just once and about 0.39% held by the top ten. The material sequenced was naive CD4+ T cells from PBMCs. The subset is: CD45RA+ positively selected. The receptors derive from a man aged 18 to 30 in good health. Some clones in this sample may be carry-over from other donors' samples.

The gene calls are TRBV10-3 and TRBJ1-3, with a weak D call TRBD1 (6 bases). Germline assignment: CDR1 ENHRY and CDR2 SYGVKD. Trimming pared 6 bases from V and 0 bases from J, leaving 9 bases between. The CDR3 length is 14 residues. The CDR3 sequence is CAIRDRLSGNTIYF. The DNA for the CDR3 is TGTGCCATCAGAGACAGGCTCTCTGGAAACACCATATATTTT.

The chain joins TRBV7-2 to TRBJ1-2, with D uncertain. The CDR3 runs 13 residues. Trimming removed 1 base at V and 4 bases at J, with 7 bases between. Germline loops: CDR1 SGHTA, CDR2 FQGNSA. The CDR3 reads CASSLDGPYGYTF. The CDR3 DNA reads TGTGCCAGCAGCTTAGACGGGCCCTATGGCTACACCTTC. The full variable domain, rest sourced from reference TRBV7-2 and TRBJ1-2, is GAGVSQSPSNKVTEKGKDVELRCDPISGHTALYWYRQSLGQGLEFLIYFQGNSAPDKSGLPSDRFSAERTGGSVSTLTIQRTQQEDSAVYLCASSLDGPYGYTFGSGTRLTVV.

The chain combines TRBV9 with TRBJ2-1, with D possibly TRBD2 on 6 matching bases. V dropped 7 bases and J dropped 1 base, with 12 bases sitting between them. This CDR3 region has 14 residues. Germline V CDR1 and CDR2: SGDLS, YYNGEE. CDR3 loop: CASGSGSSYNEQFF. CDR3 in DNA: TGTGCCAGCGGTAGCGGATCTTCCTACAATGAGCAGTTCTTC.

This sequence joins TRBV18 and TRBJ2-2, with D possibly being TRBD2 (5 bases). This CDR3 comprises 13 residues. Germline CDR1 and CDR2: KGHSH and LQKENI. Trimming shortened V by 3 bases and J by 6 bases, and 8 bases separated the two germline ends. CDR3 region: CASSPLAPGELFF. Written as DNA, the CDR3 is TGTGCCAGCTCACCGCTAGCCCCCGGGGAGCTGTTTTTT.

The chain has TRBV5-4 and TRBJ2-5; 10 bases are shared with TRBD2. Germline CDR1 and CDR2: SGHNT and YYREEE (reference sequence). The CDR3 loop spans 14 amino acids. The V and J ends lost 4 bases and 3 bases, in that order; junction bases with no gene match: 3. This chain's CDR3 is CASSRTSGKETQYF. In DNA, the CDR3 is TGTGCCAGCAGCCGGACTAGCGGAAAAGAGACCCAGTACTTC.

The chain couples TRBV5-4 to TRBJ1-1; D gene unclear. The CDR3 extends over 14 amino acids. Germline CDR1 and CDR2: SGHNT and YYREEE (reference sequence). V gave up 2 bases and J gave up 5 bases, with 13 bases separating them. The CDR3 sequence is CASSFSPRGTEAFF. The CDR3 DNA is TGTGCCAGCAGCTTTAGTCCGAGAGGGACTGAAGCTTTCTTT.

The chain is built from TRBV5-1 and TRBJ2-2, with TRBD2 as a possible D gene (6 bases). Trimming cost V 0 bases and J 7 bases, with 19 bases left between them. Germline V gene sequence: CDR1 SGHRS, CDR2 YFSETQ. The CDR3 is 17 residues long. CDR3 loop: CASSLVTGRDLIGELFF. CDR3 bases: TGCGCCAGCAGCTTGGTAACGGGGCGGGACTTAATCGGGGAGCTGTTTTTT.

The gene calls are TRBV19 and TRBJ1-4; D is perhaps TRBD1 (5 bases). The CDR3 spans 14 residues. Germline V gene data show CDR1 as LNHDA and CDR2 as SQIVND (reference sequence). V was clipped by 5 bases and J by 5 bases, with 12 bases between them. The CDR3 nucleotides read TGTGCCAGTAGTTCAGACAGATGGAATGAAAAACTGTTTTTT. This codes for CASSSDRWNEKLFF. Combining the CDR3 with reference TRBV19 and TRBJ1-4 gives the whole variable domain DGGITQSPKYLFRKEGQNVTLSCEQNLNHDAMYWYRQDPGQGLRLIYYSQIVNDFQKGDIAEGYSVSREKKESFPLTVTSAQKNPTAFYLCASSSDRWNEKLFFGSGTQLSVL.

The chain couples TRBV30 to TRBJ1-2, with 9 bases fitting TRBD1. This CDR3 region has 15 residues. V was clipped by 2 bases and J by 6 bases; unmatched bases: 10. Germline V gene lookup returns CDR1 GTSNPN and CDR2 SVGIG (reference sequence). The CDR3 sequence is CAWSFTGGAWDGYTF. The CDR3 DNA reads as TGTGCCTGGAGTTTCACAGGGGGCGCCTGGGATGGCTACACCTTC.

The rearrangement uses TRBV5-1 and TRBJ1-3; D remains unclear. V was cut by 3 bases and J by 1 base, with 14 bases left in between. In germline, CDR1 is SGHRS, CDR2 YFSETQ. The CDR3 is 16 amino acids. DNA for the CDR3: TGCGCCAGCAGCTCTCGCTCGACTCTTTCTGGAAACACCATATATTTT. Translated, it gives CASSSRSTLSGNTIYF.

The chain is built from TRBV4-2 and TRBJ2-5; 7 bases are shared with TRBD2. The junction had 6 bases not matched to a gene; V was cut back by 0 bases and J by 5 bases. The CDR3 is made up of 15 amino acids. Germline V gives CDR1 LGHNA, CDR2 YNFKEQ. The CDR3 sequence is CASSQDLREGETQYF. The DNA for the CDR3 is TGTGCCAGCAGCCAAGATCTGAGGGAGGGGGAGACCCAGTACTTC.